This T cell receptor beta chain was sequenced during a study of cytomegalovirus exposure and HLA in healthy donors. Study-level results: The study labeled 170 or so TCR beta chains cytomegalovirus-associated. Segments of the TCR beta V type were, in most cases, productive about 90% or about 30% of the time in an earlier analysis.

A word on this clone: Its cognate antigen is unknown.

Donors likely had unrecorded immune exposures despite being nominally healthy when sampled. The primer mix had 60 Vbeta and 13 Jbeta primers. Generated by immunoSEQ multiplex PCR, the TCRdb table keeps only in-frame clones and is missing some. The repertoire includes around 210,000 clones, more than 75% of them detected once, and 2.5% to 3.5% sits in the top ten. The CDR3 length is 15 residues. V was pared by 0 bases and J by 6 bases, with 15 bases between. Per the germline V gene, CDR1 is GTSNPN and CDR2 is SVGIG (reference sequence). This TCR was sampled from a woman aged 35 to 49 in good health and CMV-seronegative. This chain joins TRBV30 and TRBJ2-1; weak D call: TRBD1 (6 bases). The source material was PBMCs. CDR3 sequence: CAWSVRAGVPNEQFF. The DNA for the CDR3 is TGTGCCTGGAGTGTACGGGCAGGGGTCCCCAATGAGCAGTTCTTC.